A selection of T cell receptor beta chains follows, all from one sample in a study of Graves' ophthalmopathy and Graves' hyperthyroidism. TCRdb analysed the multiplex PCR reads with MiXCR anew, one entry per CDR3 protein. The repertoire consists of about 480,000 distinct CDR3 sequences, with roughly an eighth occurring once and the leading ten covering 8% to 10%. What was sequenced was blood. Receptor source: a woman aged 25 to 45 with Graves' ophthalmopathy. Both conserved end residues are part of each CDR3. Each record gives: J gene, D gene, V gene, clone size, CDR3 DNA, CDR3 protein. A D gene is named only where the DNA matches it firmly. Clone sizes are given selectively: once, few, many, or a class where the clone is expanded.

TRBJ2-5	.	TRBV18	many	TGTGCCAGCAGTCCTCGGAGAGAGACCCAGTACTTC	CASSPRRETQYF
TRBJ2-7	.	TRBV6-1	many	TGTGCCAGCAGTGAAGACCCGGGGCAGGAGCAGTACTTC	CASSEDPGQEQYF
TRBJ2-5	TRBD1	TRBV28	.	TGTGCCAGCAGTCCACCCCTCGGGGCCCTCGACAGGGAAGAGACCCAGTACTTC	CASSPPLGALDREETQYF
TRBJ1-1	.	TRBV20-1	.	TGCAGTGCTCCACGGGGGGTGAACACTGAAGCTTTCTTT	CSAPRGVNTEAFF
TRBJ2-2	.	TRBV30	many	TGTGCCTGGAGTGCAAGGGCCGGGGAGCTGTTTTTT	CAWSARAGELFF
TRBJ2-7	TRBD2	TRBV2	many	TGTGCCAGCTCAACGGGAGGGCGAGGCTACGAGCAGTACTTC	CASSTGGRGYEQYF
TRBJ1-2	.	TRBV6-1	.	TGTGCCAGCAGTGTGCTCCTCTATGGCTACACCTTC	CASSVLLYGYTF
TRBJ1-1	.	TRBV11-2	many	TGTGCCAGCAGCTCCTGGTTCAGTGAAGCTTTCTTT	CASSSWFSEAFF
TRBJ2-2	.	TRBV7-9	few	TGTGCCAGCAGCTTGGGACCGAGGGAGCTGTTTTTT	CASSLGPRELFF
TRBJ2-2	TRBD2	TRBV9	many	TGTGCCAGCGGGCTACGGCGGGAGTACGCGAACACCGGGGAGCTGTTTTTT	CASGLRREYANTGELFF
TRBJ1-1	.	TRBV13	many	TGTGCCAGCAGTCTCGAAAGAAGGGCAGCTTTCTTT	CASSLERRAAFF
TRBJ1-2	.	TRBV28	many	TGTGCCAGCAGTCGCCGGGACACTTGGAGCTATGGCTACACCTTC	CASSRRDTWSYGYTF
TRBJ2-5	.	TRBV12-3/TRBV12-4	many	TGTGCCAGCAGCAGGGGAGATAGAGAGACCCAGTACTTC	CASSRGDRETQYF
TRBJ2-7	.	TRBV12-3/TRBV12-4	many	TGTGCCAGCAACATACAGGGATTGACCTACGAGCAGTACTTC	CASNIQGLTYEQYF
TRBJ2-5	.	TRBV20-1	many	TGCAGTGCTAGAGATGGGGGGCTCCAAGAGACCCAGTACTTC	CSARDGGLQETQYF
TRBJ2-7	TRBD1	TRBV18	many	TGTGCCAGCTCACCACGGACAGGGCCTTTGGAGCAGTACTTC	CASSPRTGPLEQYF
TRBJ1-1	.	TRBV15	many	TGTGCCACCAGCAGAGTGGGGGGGTCAAGGACTGAAGCTTTCTTT	CATSRVGGSRTEAFF
TRBJ1-5	.	TRBV6-1	many	TGTGCCACAGGCAATCAGCCCCAGCATTTT	CATGNQPQHF
TRBJ1-1	.	TRBV12-3/TRBV12-4	many	TGTGCCAGCAGCGAAACACAGTTGAACACTGAAGCTTTCTTT	CASSETQLNTEAFF
TRBJ1-2	TRBD1	TRBV9	many	TGTGCCAGCACCCCTACGGACAGGGGGCTTAACTATGGCTACACCTTC	CASTPTDRGLNYGYTF
TRBJ2-5	TRBD2	TRBV6-1	once	TGTGCCAGCAGTGTTATAGCGGGAGGCGAGACCCAGTACTTC	CASSVIAGGETQYF
TRBJ1-6	.	TRBV18	.	TGTGCCAGCTCATATTACTCCGATAATTCACCCCTCCACTTT	CASSYYSDNSPLHF
TRBJ1-1	TRBD1	TRBV13	.	TGTGCCAGCAGCCTGTACAGGGGGCGAGGTGGGCACACTGAAGCTTTCTTT	CASSLYRGRGGHTEAFF
TRBJ1-1	.	TRBV6-5	many	TGTGCCAGCAGTTACTCGATAAGGGCCACTGAAGCTTTCTTT	CASSYSIRATEAFF
TRBJ2-4	.	TRBV28	.	TGTGCCAGCAGCATGATTCGGGGGGCCAAACACATTCAGTACTTC	CASSMIRGAKHIQYF
TRBJ1-1	.	TRBV27	.	TGTGCCAGCAGTTCCAGGACACTGAACACTGAAGCTTTCTTT	CASSSRTLNTEAFF
TRBJ2-7	.	TRBV7-2	.	TGTGCCAGCAGCCGTAGTTGGGGCCAGCGGGACGAGCAGTACTTC	CASSRSWGQRDEQYF
TRBJ2-2	.	TRBV5-1	few	TGCGCCAGCAGCAAATTCAGGGGCCCTAACACCGGGGAGCTGTTTTTT	CASSKFRGPNTGELFF
TRBJ1-2	.	TRBV6-2/TRBV6-3	many	TGTGCCAGCAGTTACTCGGGGGACACCTATGGCTACACCTTC	CASSYSGDTYGYTF